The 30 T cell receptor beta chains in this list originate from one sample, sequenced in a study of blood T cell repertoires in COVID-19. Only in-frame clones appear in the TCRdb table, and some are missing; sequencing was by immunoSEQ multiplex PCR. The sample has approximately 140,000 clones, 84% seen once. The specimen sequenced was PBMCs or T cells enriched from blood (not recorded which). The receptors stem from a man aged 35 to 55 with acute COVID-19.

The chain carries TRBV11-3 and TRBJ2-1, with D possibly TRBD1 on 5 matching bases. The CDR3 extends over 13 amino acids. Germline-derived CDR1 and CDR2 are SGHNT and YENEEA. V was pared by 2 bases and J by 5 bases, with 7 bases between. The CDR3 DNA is TGTGCCAGCAGCTTACTCAGGGACAATGAGCAGTTCTTC. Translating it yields CASSLLRDNEQFF. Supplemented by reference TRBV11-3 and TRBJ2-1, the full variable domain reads EAGVVQSPRYKIIEKKQPVAFWCNPISGHNTLYWYLQNLGQGPELLIRYENEEAVDDSQLPKDRFSAERLKGVDSTLKIQPAELGDSAVYLCASSLLRDNEQFFGPGTRLTVL.

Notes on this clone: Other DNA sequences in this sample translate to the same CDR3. CDR3 DNA sequence: TGTGCCAGCAGTTCCGGGACAGGAAATAATCAGCCCCAGCATTTT. It codes for CASSSGTGNNQPQHF. The chain combines TRBV28 with TRBJ1-5; 8 bases map to TRBD1. This CDR3 contains 15 residues. Losses at the gene ends were 4 bases for V and 4 bases for J; bases not matched to a gene: 6. Germline CDR1 is MDHEN and CDR2 is SYDVKM. Complete variable domain (other parts from reference TRBV28 and TRBJ1-5): DVKVTQSSRYLVKRTGEKVFLECVQDMDHENMFWYRQDPGLGLRLIYFSYDVKMKEKGDIPEGYSVSREKKERFSLILESASTNQTSMYLCASSSGTGNNQPQHFGDGTRLSIL.

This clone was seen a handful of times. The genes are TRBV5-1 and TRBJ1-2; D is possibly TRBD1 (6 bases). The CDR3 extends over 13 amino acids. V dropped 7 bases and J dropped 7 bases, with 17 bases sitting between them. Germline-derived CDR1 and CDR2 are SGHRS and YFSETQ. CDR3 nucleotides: TGCGCCAGCGTCGAAGAAGGGGGAAGTGGCTACACCTTC. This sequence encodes CASVEEGGSGYTF.

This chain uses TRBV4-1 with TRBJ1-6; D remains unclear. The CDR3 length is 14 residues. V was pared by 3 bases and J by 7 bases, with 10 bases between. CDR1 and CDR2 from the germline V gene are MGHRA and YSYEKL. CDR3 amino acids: CASSQGRRNSPLHF. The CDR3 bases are TGCGCCAGCAGCCAGGGCAGAAGAAATTCACCCCTCCACTTT.

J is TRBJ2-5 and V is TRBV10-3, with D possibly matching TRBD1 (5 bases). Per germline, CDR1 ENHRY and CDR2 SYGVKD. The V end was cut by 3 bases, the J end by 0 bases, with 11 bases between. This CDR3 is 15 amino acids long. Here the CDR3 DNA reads TGTGCCATCAGTGAAGGGGTCTCGTACCAAGAGACCCAGTACTTC. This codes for CAISEGVSYQETQYF.

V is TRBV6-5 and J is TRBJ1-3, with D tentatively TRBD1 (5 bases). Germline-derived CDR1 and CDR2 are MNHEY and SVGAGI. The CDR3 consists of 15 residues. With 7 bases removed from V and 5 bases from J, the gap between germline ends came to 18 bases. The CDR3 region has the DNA TGTGCCAGCACACCCGGGGGGTCTAACCGAAACACCATATATTTT. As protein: CASTPGGSNRNTIYF.

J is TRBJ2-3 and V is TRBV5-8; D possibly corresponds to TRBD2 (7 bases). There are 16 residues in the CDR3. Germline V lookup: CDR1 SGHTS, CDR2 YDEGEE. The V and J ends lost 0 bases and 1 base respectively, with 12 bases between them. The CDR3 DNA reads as TGTGCCAGCAGCTTGGCCAGGGGAGGGGGCACAGATACGCAGTATTTT. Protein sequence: CASSLARGGGTDTQYF.

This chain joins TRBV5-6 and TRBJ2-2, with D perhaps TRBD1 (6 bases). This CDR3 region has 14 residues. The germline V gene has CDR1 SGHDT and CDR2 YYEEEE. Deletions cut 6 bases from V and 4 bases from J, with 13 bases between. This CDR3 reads CASTTQGFTGELFF. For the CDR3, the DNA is TGTGCCAGCACGACACAGGGATTCACCGGGGAGCTGTTTTTT.

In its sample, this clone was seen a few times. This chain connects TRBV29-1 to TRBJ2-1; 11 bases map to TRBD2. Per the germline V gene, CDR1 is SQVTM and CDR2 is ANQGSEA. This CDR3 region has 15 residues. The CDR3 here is CNRLAGTGSYNEQFF. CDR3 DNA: TGCAATAGACTAGCGGGAACGGGGTCGTACAATGAGCAGTTCTTC.

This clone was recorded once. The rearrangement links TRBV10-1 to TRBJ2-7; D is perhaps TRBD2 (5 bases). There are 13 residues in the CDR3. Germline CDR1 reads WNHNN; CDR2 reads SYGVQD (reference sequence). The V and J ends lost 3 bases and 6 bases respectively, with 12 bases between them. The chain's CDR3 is CASSDSRGGEQYF. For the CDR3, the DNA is TGCGCCAGCAGTGACTCGAGAGGAGGCGAGCAGTACTTC.

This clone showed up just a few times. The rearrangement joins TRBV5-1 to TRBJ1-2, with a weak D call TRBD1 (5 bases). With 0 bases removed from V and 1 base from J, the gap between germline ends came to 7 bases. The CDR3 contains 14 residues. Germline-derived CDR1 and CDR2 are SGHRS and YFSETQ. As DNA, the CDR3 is TGCGCCAGCAGCTTGGGCAGGGATAACTATGGCTACACCTTC. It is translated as CASSLGRDNYGYTF.

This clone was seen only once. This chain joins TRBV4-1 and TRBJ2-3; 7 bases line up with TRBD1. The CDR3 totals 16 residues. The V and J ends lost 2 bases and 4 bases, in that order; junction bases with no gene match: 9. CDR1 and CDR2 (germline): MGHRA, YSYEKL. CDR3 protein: CASSQLDRVGSDTQYF. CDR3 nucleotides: TGCGCCAGCAGCCAACTCGACAGGGTGGGGTCAGATACGCAGTATTTT.

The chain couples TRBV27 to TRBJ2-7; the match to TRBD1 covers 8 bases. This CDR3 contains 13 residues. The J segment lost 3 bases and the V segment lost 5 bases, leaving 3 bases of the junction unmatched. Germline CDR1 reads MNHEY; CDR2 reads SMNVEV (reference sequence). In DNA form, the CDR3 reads TGTGCCAGCAGTACGGGACAGGTCTACGAGCAGTACTTC. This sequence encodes CASSTGQVYEQYF.

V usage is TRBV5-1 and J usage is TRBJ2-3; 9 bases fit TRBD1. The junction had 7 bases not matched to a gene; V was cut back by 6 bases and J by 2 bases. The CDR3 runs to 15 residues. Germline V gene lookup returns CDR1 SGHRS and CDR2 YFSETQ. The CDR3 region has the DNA TGCGCCAGCACCTTCGGGGACAGGGACACAGATACGCAGTATTTT. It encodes CASTFGDRDTDTQYF. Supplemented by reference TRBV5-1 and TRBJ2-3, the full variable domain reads KAGVTQTPRYLIKTRGQQVTLSCSPISGHRSVSWYQQTPGQGLQFLFEYFSETQRNKGNFPGRFSGRQFSNSRSEMNVSTLELGDSALYLCASTFGDRDTDTQYFGPGTRLTVL.

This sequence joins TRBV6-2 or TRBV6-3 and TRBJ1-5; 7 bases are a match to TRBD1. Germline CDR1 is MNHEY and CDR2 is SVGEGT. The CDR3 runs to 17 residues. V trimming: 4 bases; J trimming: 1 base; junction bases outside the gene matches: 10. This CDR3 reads CASSWGRGDPSNQPQHF. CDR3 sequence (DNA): TGTGCCAGCAGTTGGGGCAGGGGGGATCCGAGCAATCAGCCCCAGCATTTT.

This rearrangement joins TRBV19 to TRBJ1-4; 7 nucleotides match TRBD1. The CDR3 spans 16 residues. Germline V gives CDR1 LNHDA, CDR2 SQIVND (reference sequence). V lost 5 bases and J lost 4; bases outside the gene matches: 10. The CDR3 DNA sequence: TGTGCCAGTAGTGAACCCTCGGGACAGATTAATGAAAAACTGTTTTTT. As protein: CASSEPSGQINEKLFF.

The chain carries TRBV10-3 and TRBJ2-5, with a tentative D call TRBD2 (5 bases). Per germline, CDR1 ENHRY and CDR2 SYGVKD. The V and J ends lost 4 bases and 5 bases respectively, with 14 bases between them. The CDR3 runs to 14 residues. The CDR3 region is CAISATDWRETQYF. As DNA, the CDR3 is TGTGCCATCAGTGCCACGGACTGGAGGGAGACCCAGTACTTC.

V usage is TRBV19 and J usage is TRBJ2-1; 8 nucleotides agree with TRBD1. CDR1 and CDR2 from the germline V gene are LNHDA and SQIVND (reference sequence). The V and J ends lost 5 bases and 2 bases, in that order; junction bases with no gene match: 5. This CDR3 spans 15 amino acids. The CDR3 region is CASSHGTGPYNEQFF. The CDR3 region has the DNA TGTGCCAGTAGTCACGGGACAGGACCCTACAATGAGCAGTTCTTC.

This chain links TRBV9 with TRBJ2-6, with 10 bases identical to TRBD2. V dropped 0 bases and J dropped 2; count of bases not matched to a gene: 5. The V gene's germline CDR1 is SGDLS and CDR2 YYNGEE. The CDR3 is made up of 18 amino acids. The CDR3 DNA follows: TGTGCCAGCAGCGTAGCTGCTGGACTAGCGGCTGGGGCCAACGTCCTGACTTTC. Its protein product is CASSVAAGLAAGANVLTF. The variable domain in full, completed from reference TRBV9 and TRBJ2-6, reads DSGVTQTPKHLITATGQRVTLRCSPRSGDLSVYWYQQSLDQGLQFLIQYYNGEERAKGNILERFSAQQFPDLHSELNLSSLELGDSALYFCASSVAAGLAAGANVLTFGAGSRLTVL.

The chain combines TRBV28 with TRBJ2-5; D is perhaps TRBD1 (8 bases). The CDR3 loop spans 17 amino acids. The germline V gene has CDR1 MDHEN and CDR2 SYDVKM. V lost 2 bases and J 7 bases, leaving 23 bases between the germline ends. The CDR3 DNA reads TGTGCCAGCAGTTTAGCAGGGGGCGCTGGGGGGGCTTGGACCCAGTACTTC. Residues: CASSLAGGAGGAWTQYF.

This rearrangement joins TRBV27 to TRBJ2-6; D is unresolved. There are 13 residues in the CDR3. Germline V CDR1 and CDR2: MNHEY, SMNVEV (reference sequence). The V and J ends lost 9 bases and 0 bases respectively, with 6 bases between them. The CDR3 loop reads CASRFSGANVLTF. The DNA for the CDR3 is TGTGCCAGTAGATTCTCTGGGGCCAACGTCCTGACTTTC.

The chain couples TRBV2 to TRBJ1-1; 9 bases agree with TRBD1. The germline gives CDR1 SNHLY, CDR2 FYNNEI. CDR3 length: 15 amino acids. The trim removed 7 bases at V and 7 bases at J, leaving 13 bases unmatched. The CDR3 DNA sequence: TGTGCCAGCACTCGGACAGGGGCGCGCGTCAATGAAGCTTTCTTT. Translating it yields CASTRTGARVNEAFF.

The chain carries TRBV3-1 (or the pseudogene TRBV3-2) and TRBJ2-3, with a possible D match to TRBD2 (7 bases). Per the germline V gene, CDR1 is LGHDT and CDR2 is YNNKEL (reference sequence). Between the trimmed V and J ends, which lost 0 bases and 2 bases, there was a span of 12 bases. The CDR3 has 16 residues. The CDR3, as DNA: TGTGCCAGCAGCCAAGATCCGGGGGGCGACACAGATACGCAGTATTTT. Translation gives CASSQDPGGDTDTQYF.

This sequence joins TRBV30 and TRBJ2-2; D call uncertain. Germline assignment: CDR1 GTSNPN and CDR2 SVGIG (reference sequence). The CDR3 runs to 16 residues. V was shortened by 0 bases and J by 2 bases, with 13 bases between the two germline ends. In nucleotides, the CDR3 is TGTGCCTGGAGTGTACGGTTTTTTGATAACACCGGGGAGCTGTTTTTT. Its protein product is CAWSVRFFDNTGELFF.

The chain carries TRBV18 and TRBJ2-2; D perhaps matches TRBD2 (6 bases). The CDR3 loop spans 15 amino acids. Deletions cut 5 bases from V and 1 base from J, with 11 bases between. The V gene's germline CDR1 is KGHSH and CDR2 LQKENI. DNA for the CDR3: TGTGCCAGCTCATCCTGGGACTTGAACACCGGGGAGCTGTTTTTT. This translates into CASSSWDLNTGELFF.

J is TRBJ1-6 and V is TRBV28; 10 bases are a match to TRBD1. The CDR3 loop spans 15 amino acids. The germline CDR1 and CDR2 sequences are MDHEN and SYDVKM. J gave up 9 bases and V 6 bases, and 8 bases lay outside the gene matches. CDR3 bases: TGTGCCAGCAGGAAAGGGGACAGGGGAATTTCACCCCTCCACTTT. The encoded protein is CASRKGDRGISPLHF.

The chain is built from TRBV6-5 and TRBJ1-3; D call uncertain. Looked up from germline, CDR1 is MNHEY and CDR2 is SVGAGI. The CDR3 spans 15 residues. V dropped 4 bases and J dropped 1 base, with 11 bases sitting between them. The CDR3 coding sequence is TGTGCCAGCAGTTCTTTTGGGGAGTCTGGAAACACCATATATTTT. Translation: CASSSFGESGNTIYF.

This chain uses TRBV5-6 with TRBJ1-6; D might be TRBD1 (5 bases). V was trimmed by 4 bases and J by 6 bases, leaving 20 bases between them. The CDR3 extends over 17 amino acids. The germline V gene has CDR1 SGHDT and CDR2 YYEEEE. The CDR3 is CASSQGGEPGSNSPLHF. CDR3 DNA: TGTGCCAGCAGCCAGGGTGGGGAACCCGGGAGTAATTCACCCCTCCACTTT.

CDR3 bases: TGTGCCAGCAGCTTAACGAGCGATTACATTCAGTACTTC. This sequence encodes CASSLTSDYIQYF. V is TRBV7-2 and J is TRBJ2-4; no clear D gene. The CDR3 has 13 residues. The V and J ends lost 2 bases and 8 bases respectively, with 10 bases between them. Germline lookup yields CDR1 SGHTA and CDR2 FQGNSA.

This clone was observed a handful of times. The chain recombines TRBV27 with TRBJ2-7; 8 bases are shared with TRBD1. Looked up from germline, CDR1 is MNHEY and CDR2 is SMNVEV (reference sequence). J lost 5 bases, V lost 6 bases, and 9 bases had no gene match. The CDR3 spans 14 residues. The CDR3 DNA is TGTGCCAGCAGCTCCCGACAGGGGAGCAACGAGCAGTACTTC. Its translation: CASSSRQGSNEQYF.